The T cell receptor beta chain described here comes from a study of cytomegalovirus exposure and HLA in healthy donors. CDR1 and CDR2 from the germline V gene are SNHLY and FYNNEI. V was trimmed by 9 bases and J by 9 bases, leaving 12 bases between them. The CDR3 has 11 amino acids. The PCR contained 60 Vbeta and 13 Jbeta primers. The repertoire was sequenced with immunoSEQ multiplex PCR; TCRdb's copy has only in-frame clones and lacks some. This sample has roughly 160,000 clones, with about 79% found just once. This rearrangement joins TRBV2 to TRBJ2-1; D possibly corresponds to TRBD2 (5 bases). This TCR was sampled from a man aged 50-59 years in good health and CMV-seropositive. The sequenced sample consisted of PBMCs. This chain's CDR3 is CASVGRSEQFF. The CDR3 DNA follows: TGTGCCAGTGTAGGGAGAAGTGAGCAGTTCTTC.